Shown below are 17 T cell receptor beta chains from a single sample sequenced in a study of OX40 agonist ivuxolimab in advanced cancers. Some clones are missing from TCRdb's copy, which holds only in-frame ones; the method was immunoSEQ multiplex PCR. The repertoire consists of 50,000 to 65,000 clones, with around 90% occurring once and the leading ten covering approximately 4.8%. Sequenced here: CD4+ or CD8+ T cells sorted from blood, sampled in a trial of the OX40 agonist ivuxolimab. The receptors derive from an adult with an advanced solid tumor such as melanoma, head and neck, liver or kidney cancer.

The chain's CDR3 is CASSEGGFGYTF. CDR3 in DNA: TGTGCCAGCAGTGAAGGTGGGTTTGGCTACACCTTC. This sequence joins TRBV6-1 and TRBJ1-2; D is uncertain. Germline loops: CDR1 MNHNS, CDR2 SASEGT. The CDR3 sequence is 12 residues long. V was clipped by 1 base and J by 7 bases, with 7 bases between them.

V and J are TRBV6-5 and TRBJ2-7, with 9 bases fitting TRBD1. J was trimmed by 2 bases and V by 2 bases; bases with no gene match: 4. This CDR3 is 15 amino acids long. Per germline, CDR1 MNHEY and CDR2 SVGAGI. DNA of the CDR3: TGTGCCAGCAGTTACCGGGACAGGGTACCCTACGAGCAGTACTTC. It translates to CASSYRDRVPYEQYF.

CDR3: CASSPGQGIYEQYF. Here the CDR3 DNA reads TGTGCCAGCTCACCGGGACAGGGAATCTACGAGCAGTACTTC. The rearrangement uses TRBV18 and TRBJ2-7; 9 nucleotides align to TRBD1. CDR3 length equals 14 residues. With 3 bases clipped from V and 3 bases from J, the junction kept 3 bases outside the gene matches. Germline V lookup: CDR1 KGHSH, CDR2 LQKENI.

CDR3 sequence: CASSSDANTEAFF. The CDR3 coding sequence is TGTGCCAGCTCCTCGGACGCGAACACTGAAGCTTTCTTT. This chain connects TRBV18 to TRBJ1-1; D remains unclear. From germline, CDR1 is KGHSH and CDR2 LQKENI. The CDR3 covers 13 residues. The V gene lost 6 bases and the J gene lost 1 base, with 9 bases spanning the gap. Using reference TRBV18 and TRBJ1-1 for the parts outside the CDR3, the full variable domain is NAGVMQNPRHLVRRRGQEARLRCSPMKGHSHVYWYRQLPEEGLKFMVYLQKENIIDESGMPKERFSAEFPKEGPSILRIQQVVRGDSAAYFCASSSDANTEAFFGQGTRLTVV.

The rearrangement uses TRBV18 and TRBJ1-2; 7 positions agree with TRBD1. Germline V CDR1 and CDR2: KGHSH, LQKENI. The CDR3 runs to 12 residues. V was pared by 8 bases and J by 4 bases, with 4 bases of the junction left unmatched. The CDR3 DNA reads TGTGCCAGCGCGGGACAGTCCTATGGCTACACCTTC. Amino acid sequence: CASAGQSYGYTF. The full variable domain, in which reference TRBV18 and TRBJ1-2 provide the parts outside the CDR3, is NAGVMQNPRHLVRRRGQEARLRCSPMKGHSHVYWYRQLPEEGLKFMVYLQKENIIDESGMPKERFSAEFPKEGPSILRIQQVVRGDSAAYFCASAGQSYGYTFGSGTRLTVV.

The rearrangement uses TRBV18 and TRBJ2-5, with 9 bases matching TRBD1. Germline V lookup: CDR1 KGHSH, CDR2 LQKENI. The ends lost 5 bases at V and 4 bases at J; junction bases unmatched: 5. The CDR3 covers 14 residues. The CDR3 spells CASSSTGGRETQYF. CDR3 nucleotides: TGTGCCAGCTCATCGACAGGGGGGAGAGAGACCCAGTACTTC.

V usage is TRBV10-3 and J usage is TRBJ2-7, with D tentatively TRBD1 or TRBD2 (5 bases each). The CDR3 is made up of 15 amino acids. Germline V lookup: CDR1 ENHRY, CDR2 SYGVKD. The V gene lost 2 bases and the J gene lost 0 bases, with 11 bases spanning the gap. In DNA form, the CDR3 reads TGTGCCATCAGTGAGGGGACCCGAAGCTCCTACGAGCAGTACTTC. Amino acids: CAISEGTRSSYEQYF.

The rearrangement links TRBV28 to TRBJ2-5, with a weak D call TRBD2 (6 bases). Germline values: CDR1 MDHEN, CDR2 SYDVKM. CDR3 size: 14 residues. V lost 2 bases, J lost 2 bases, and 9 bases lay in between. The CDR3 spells CASSLASDQETQYF. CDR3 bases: TGTGCCAGCAGTTTAGCTAGCGATCAAGAGACCCAGTACTTC.

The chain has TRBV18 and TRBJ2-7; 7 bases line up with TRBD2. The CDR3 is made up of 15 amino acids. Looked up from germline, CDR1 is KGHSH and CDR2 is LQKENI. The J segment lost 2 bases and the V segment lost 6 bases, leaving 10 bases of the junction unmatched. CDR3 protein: CASSAGVLETYEQYF. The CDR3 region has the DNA TGTGCCAGCTCTGCGGGGGTTCTAGAGACCTACGAGCAGTACTTC.

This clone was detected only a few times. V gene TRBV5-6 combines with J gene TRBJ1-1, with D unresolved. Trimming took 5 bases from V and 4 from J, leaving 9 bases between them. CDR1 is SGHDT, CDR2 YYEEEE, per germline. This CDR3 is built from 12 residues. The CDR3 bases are TGTGCCAGCAGTTCCGTTGGCACTGAAGCTTTCTTT. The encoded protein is CASSSVGTEAFF.

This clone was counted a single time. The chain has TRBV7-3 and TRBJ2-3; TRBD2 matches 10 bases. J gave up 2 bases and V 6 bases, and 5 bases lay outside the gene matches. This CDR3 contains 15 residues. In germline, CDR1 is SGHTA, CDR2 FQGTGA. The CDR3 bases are TGTGCCAGCAGTCAAGGACTAGCGGTCACAGATACGCAGTATTTT. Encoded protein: CASSQGLAVTDTQYF.

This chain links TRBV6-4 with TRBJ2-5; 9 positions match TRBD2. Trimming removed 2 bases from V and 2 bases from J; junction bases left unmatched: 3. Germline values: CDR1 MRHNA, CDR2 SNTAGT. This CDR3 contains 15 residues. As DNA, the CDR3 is TGTGCCAGCAGTGACCAGGCGGGGGGGCAAGAGACCCAGTACTTC. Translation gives CASSDQAGGQETQYF.

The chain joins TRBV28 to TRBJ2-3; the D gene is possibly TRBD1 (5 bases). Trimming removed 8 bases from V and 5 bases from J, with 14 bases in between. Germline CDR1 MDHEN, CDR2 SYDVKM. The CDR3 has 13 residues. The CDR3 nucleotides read TGTGCCAGCTATACAGGAACCGGAGATACGCAGTATTTT. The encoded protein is CASYTGTGDTQYF.

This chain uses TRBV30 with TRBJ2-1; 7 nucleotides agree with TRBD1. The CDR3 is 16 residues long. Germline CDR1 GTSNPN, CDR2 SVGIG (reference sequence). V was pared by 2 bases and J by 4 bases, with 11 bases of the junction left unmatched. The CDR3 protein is CAWSRLWDRAYNEQFF. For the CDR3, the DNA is TGTGCCTGGAGTCGACTTTGGGACAGAGCTTACAATGAGCAGTTCTTC.

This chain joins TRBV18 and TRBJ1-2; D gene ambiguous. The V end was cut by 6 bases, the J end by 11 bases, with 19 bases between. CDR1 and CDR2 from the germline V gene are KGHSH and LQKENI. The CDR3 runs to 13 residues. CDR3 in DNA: TGTGCCAGCTCCACGGCGCCTCCAGCTACTTACACCTTC. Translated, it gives CASSTAPPATYTF.

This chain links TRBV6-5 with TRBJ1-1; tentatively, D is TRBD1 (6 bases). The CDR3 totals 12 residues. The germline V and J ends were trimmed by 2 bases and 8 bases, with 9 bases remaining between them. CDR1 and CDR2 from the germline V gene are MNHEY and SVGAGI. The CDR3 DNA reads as TGTGCCAGCAGTTACCTACAGGGAGAAGCTTTCTTT. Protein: CASSYLQGEAFF.

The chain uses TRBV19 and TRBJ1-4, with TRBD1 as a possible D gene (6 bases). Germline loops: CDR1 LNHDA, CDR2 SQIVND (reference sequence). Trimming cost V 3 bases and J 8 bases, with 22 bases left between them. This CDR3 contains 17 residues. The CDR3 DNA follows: TGTGCCAGTAGTATCCCCCCTTGGGGGGGCGATTTGGAAAAACTGTTTTTT. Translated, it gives CASSIPPWGGDLEKLFF. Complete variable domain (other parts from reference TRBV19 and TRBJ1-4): DGGITQSPKYLFRKEGQNVTLSCEQNLNHDAMYWYRQDPGQGLRLIYYSQIVNDFQKGDIAEGYSVSREKKESFPLTVTSAQKNPTAFYLCASSIPPWGGDLEKLFFGSGTQLSVL.